This T cell receptor beta chain was documented in a study of cytomegalovirus exposure and HLA in healthy donors. Study as a whole: Of the donors genotyped, about 410 in all, 75% to 85% fell in the Caucasian-associated ancestry cluster. Study-level findings and limits: According to the study, about 180 TCR beta chains were cytomegalovirus-associated. A later analysis showed that HLA-associated TCR beta chains had undergone more clonal expansion than equally common others.

In its sample, this clone was seen a few times. What it recognizes is unknown. Researchers ran the PCR with 60 Vbeta and 13 Jbeta primers. Profiled with immunoSEQ multiplex PCR; TCRdb holds only in-frame clones, not every one. The sample records about 120,000 clones, around 78% being singletons. Germline values: CDR1 SGDLS, CDR2 YYNGEE. The ends were cut back, 3 bases at V and 2 bases at J, with 20 bases in the middle. The CDR3 is 17 amino acids. The rearrangement uses TRBV9 and TRBJ1-2, with D maybe TRBD1 (6 bases). The sample was PBMCs. The clonotype comes from a young man in good health and CMV-seropositive. The CDR3 region is CASSAREGDKRNYGYTF. DNA for the CDR3: TGTGCCAGCAGCGCCCGGGAGGGGGACAAACGGAACTATGGCTACACCTTC.